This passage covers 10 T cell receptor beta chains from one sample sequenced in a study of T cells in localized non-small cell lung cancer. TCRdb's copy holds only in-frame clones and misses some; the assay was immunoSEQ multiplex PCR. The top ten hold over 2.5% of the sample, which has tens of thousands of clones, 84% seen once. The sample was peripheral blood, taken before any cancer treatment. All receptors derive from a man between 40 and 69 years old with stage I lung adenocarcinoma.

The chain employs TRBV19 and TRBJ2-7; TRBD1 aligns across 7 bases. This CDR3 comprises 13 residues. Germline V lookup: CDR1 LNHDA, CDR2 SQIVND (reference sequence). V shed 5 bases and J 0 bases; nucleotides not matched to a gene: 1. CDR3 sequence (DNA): TGTGCCAGTAGTGGGACAGCCTCCTACGAGCAGTACTTC. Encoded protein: CASSGTASYEQYF.

CDR3 nucleotide sequence: TGTGCCAGCAGCTCCTCCTGGGGGACTAGCACAGATACGCAGTATTTT. This codes for CASSSSWGTSTDTQYF. The genes are TRBV11-2 and TRBJ2-3, with D perhaps TRBD2 (6 bases). CDR3 length equals 16 residues. The V gene lost 4 bases and the J gene lost 0 bases, with 14 bases spanning the gap. Per germline, CDR1 SGHAT and CDR2 FQNNGV.

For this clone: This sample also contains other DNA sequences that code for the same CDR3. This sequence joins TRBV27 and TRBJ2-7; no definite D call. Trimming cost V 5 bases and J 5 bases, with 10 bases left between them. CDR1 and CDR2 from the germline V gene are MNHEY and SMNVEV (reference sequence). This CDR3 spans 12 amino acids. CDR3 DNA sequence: TGTGCCAGCAGTCCGCCTGGACACGAGCAGTACTTC. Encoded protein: CASSPPGHEQYF.

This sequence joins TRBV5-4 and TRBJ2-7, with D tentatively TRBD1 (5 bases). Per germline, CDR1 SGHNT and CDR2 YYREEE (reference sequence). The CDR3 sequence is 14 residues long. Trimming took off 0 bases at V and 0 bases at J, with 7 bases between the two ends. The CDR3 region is CASSLDRSSYEQYF. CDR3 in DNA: TGTGCCAGCAGCTTGGACAGGTCCTCCTACGAGCAGTACTTC.

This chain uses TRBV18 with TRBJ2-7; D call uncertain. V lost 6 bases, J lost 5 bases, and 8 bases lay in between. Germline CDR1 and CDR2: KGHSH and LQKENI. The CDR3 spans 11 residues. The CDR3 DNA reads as TGTGCCAGCTCCAGGCTCGACGAGCAGTACTTC. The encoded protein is CASSRLDEQYF.

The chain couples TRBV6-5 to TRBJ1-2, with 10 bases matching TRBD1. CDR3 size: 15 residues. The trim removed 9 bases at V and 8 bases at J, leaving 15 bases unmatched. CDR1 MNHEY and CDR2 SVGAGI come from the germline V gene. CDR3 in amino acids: CASGTRDRGRSGYTF. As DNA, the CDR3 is TGTGCCAGTGGGACCCGGGACAGGGGCAGAAGCGGCTACACCTTC.

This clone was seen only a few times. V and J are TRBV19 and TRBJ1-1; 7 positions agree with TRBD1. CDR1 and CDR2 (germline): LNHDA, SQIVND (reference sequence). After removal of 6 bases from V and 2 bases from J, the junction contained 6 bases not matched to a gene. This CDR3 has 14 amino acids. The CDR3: CASRRQGPNTEAFF. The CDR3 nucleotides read TGTGCCAGTAGGAGACAGGGCCCAAACACTGAAGCTTTCTTT.

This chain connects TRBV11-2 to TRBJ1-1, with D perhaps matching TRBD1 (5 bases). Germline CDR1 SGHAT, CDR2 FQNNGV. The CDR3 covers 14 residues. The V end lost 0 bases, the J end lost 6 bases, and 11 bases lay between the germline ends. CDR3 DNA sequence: TGTGCCAGCAGCTTAGACAGGGTTGGGGCTGAAGCTTTCTTT. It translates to CASSLDRVGAEAFF. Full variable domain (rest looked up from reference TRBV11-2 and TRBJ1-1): EAGVAQSPRYKIIEKRQSVAFWCNPISGHATLYWYQQILGQGPKLLIQFQNNGVVDDSQLPKDRFSAERLKGVDSTLKIQPAKLEDSAVYLCASSLDRVGAEAFFGQGTRLTVV.

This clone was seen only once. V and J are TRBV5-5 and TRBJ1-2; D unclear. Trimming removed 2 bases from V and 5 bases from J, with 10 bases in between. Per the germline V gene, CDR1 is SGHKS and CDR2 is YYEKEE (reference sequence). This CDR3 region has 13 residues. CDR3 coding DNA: TGTGCCAGCAGCTTTGGAGGTTATTATGGCTACACCTTC. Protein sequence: CASSFGGYYGYTF.

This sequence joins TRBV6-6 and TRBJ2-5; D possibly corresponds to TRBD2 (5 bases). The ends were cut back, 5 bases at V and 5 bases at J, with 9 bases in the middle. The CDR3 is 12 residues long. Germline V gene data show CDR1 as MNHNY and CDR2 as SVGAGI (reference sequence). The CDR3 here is CASSEGGETQYF. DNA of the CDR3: TGTGCCAGCAGTGAGGGTGGGGAGACCCAGTACTTC.